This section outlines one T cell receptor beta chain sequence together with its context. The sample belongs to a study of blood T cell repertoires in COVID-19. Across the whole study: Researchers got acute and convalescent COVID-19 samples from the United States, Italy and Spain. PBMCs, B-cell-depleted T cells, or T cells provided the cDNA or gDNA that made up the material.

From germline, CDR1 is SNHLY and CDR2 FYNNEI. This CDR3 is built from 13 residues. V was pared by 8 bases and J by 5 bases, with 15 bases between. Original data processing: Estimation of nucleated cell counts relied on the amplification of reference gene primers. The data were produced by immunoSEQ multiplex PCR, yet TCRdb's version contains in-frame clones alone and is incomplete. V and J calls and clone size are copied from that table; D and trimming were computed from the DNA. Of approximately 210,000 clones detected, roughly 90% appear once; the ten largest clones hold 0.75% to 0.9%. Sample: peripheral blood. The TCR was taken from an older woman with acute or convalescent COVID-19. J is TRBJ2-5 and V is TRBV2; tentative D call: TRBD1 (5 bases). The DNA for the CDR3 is TGTGCCAGCTTAGGGGTTGGGGCGGAGACCCAGTACTTC. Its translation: CASLGVGAETQYF.